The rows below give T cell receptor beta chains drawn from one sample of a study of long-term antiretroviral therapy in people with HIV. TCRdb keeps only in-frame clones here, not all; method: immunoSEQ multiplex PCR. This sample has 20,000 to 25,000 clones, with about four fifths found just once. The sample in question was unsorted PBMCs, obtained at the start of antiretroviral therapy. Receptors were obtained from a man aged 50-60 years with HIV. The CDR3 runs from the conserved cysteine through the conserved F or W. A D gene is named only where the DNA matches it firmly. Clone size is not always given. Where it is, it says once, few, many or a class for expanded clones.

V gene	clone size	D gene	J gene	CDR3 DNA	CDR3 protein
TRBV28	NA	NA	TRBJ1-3	TGTGCCAGCAGTTTCCGGACGGACACATTTCTCTCTGGAAACACCATATATTTT	CASSFRTDTFLSGNTIYF
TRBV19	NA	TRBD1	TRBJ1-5	TGTGCCAGTAGTTTCCCGACAGGGTCTAATCAGCCCCAGCATTTT	CASSFPTGSNQPQHF
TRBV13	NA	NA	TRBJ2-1	TGTGCCAGCAGTACCTTAAGATGGCGGGGCCACTCCTACAATGAGCAGTTCTTC	CASSTLRWRGHSYNEQFF
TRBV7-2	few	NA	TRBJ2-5	TGTGCCAGCAGCTTAGTGGAGGGGGACCGGGAGACCCAGTACTTC	CASSLVEGDRETQYF
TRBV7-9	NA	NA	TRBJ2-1	TGTGCCAGCAGCAAATTAGAGGAGGGTCCGTTACCAAAGCAGTTCTTC	CASSKLEEGPLPKQFF
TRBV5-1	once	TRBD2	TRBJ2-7	TGCGCCAGCAGCTTGGCCGTACTAGCGGGAGACTACGAGCAGTACTTC	CASSLAVLAGDYEQYF
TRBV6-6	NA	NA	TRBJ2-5	TGTGCCAGCAATCCTGGACAGACCCAAGAGACCCAGTACTTC	CASNPGQTQETQYF
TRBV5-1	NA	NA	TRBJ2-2	TGCGCCAGCAGCTTGGTTCAGTCGGACACCGGGGAGCTGTTTTTT	CASSLVQSDTGELFF
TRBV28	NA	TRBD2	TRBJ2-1	TGTGCCAGCAGTTCACCGACTAGCGGGCTCAATGAGCAGTTCTTC	CASSSPTSGLNEQFF
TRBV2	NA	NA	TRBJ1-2	TGTGCCAGCAGGGGCCCACCAGGGACTAACTATGGCTACACCTTC	CASRGPPGTNYGYTF
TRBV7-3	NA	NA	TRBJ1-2	TGTGCCAGCAGCTTGGGATCAGACGGCTACACCTTC	CASSLGSDGYTF
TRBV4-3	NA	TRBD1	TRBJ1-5	TGCGCCAGCAGCCAAGAATTTCGGACAGGGTGGATCACCCAGCATTTT	CASSQEFRTGWITQHF
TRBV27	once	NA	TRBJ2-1	TGTGCCAGCAGTTTATCGTATCGGGTTTCCTACAATGAGCAGTTCTTC	CASSLSYRVSYNEQFF
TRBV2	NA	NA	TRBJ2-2	TGTGCCAGCACCGGTCCCCCAGGGCAAAGCGGGGAGCTGTTTTTT	CASTGPPGQSGELFF
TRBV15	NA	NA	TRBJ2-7	TGTGCCACCAGCAGATCTCCCATCCAGGGAGCTACCTACGAGCAGTACTTC	CATSRSPIQGATYEQYF
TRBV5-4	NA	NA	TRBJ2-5	TGTGCCAGCAGCGGAACATATGAAGAGACCCAGTACTTC	CASSGTYEETQYF
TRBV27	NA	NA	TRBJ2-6	TGTGCCAGCACCAGATATGGTGGAGACATACCCAGCTCTGGGGCCAACGTCCTGACTTTC	CASTRYGGDIPSSGANVLTF
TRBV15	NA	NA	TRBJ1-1	TGTGCCACCAGCAGAGATTTAGTGAACACTGAAGCTTTCTTT	CATSRDLVNTEAFF
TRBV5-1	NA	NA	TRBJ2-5	TGCGCCAGCAGCTTGCTAGCTGAGACCCAGTACTTC	CASSLLAETQYF
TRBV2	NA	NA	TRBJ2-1	TGTGCCTCACTAGGCGGACTGTCCGTGAGCTCCTACAATGAGCAGTTCTTC	CASLGGLSVSSYNEQFF
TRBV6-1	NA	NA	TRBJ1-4	TGTGCCAGCAGTGAAAAGGTATCAGGGGATGAAAAACTGTTTTTT	CASSEKVSGDEKLFF
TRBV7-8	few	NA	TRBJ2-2	TGTGCCAGCAGCTTTGTACCAGTGAGGACCGGGGAGCTGTTTTTT	CASSFVPVRTGELFF
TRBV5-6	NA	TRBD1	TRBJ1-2	TGTGCCAGCAGCTTCCGGGACAGGGGCTCTATAGGCTACACCTTC	CASSFRDRGSIGYTF
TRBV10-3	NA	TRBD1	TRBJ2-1	TGTGCCATCAGTGCCGACAGGGTTCCCGACAATGAGCAGTTCTTC	CAISADRVPDNEQFF
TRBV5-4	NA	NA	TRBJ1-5	TGTGCCAGCAGCCCGGGCCGCGGGAGCAATCAGCCCCAGCATTTT	CASSPGRGSNQPQHF
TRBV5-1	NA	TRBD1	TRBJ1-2	TGCGCCAGCAGCCTACCGGGACAGGGACCCGATGGCTACACCTTC	CASSLPGQGPDGYTF
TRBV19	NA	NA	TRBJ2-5	TGTGCCAGTAGGCGCAGGGGCAACCGAGAGACCCAGTACTTC	CASRRRGNRETQYF
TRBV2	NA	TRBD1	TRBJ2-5	TGTGCCAGCAGTTCCGGGACAGTAGAGACCCAGTACTTC	CASSSGTVETQYF
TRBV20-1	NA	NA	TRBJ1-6	TGCAGTACTCGGTGGCCCCTCCACTTT	CSTRWPLHF
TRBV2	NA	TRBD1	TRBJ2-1	TGTGCCAGCAGTCCCGGGACAGGGTTCAATGAGCAGTTCTTC	CASSPGTGFNEQFF
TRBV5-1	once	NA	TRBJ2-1	TGCGCCAGCAGCTTGAATCAGGGTTCGTACAATGAGCAGTTCTTC	CASSLNQGSYNEQFF
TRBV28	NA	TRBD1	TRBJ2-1	TGTGCCAGCAGTTCCCCGCATGACAGGGGGGAGAATGAGCAGTTCTTC	CASSSPHDRGENEQFF
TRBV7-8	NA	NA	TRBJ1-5	TGTGCCAGCAGCTTTCAAATACTTTCATCGCAGCCCCAGCATTTT	CASSFQILSSQPQHF
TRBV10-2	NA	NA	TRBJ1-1	TGCGCCAGCAAGAAGGCCTCAGAAGCTTTCTTT	CASKKASEAFF
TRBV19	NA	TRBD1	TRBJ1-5	TGTGCCAGTAGTGTCCGGGACAGAGACGAGAGGCCCCAGCATTTT	CASSVRDRDERPQHF
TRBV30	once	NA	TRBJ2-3	TGTGCCTGGAGGGAGGTGAGACTAAGCACAGATACGCAGTATTTT	CAWREVRLSTDTQYF
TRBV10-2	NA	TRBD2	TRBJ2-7	TGCGCCAGCAGTGATGGGGCCGGGCTAGCGGCTATGCCCTACGAGCAGTACTTC	CASSDGAGLAAMPYEQYF
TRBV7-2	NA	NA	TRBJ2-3	TGTGCCAGCAGCCGGCGACAGGGCACAGATACGCAGTATTTT	CASSRRQGTDTQYF
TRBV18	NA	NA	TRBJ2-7	TGTGCCAGCTCGCCTAACCGGTCGGGCGAGCAGTACTTC	CASSPNRSGEQYF
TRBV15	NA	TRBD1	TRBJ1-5	TGTGCCACCAGCAGGCTTTGGCACAGGGGTGCGAGCAATCAGCCCCAGCATTTT	CATSRLWHRGASNQPQHF
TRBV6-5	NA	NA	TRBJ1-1	TGTGCCAGCAGCTCCCTCAGGCGGAACACTGAAGCTTTCTTT	CASSSLRRNTEAFF
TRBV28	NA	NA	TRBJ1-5	TGTGCCAGCAGGACATCCATGGAAGATAGCAATCAGCCCCAGCATTTT	CASRTSMEDSNQPQHF
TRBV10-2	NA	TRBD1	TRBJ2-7	TGCGCCAGCAGTGAGTCGCGGGGACAGGGGGCTGTCTACGAGCAGTACTTC	CASSESRGQGAVYEQYF
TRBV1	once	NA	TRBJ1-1	TGCACCAGCAGCCAAGATGCGTCGGGGGGAGCTTTCTTT	CTSSQDASGGAFF
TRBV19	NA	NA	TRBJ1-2	TGTGCCAGTAGTACCACCCTTCTTAGTAAGACCTATGGCTACACCTTC	CASSTTLLSKTYGYTF
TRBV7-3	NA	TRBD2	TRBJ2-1	TGTGCCAGCAGCTTAACGGGTAAACTAGCGTATTACTACAATGAGCAGTTCTTC	CASSLTGKLAYYYNEQFF
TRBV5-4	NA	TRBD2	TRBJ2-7	TGTGCCAGCTTCCTCTTGACTAGCGGGGGCGCCTACGAGCAGTACTTC	CASFLLTSGGAYEQYF
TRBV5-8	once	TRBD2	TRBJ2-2	TGTGCCAGCAGCGTCCGACTAGCGGGAGGGCCCGGGGAGCTGTTTTTT	CASSVRLAGGPGELFF
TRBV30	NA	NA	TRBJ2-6	TGTGCCTGGAGACACCTCTCTGGGGCCAACGTCCTGACTTTC	CAWRHLSGANVLTF
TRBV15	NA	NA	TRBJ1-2	TGTGCCACCAGCAGAGATCGGGGGCCGAGGGGCTACACCTTC	CATSRDRGPRGYTF
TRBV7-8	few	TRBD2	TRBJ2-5	TGTGCCAGCAGCTTAGCGGAGGGAGGGACCGGGACCCAGTACTTC	CASSLAEGGTGTQYF
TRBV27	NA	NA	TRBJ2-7	TGTGCCAGCAGTGGCCGGGCAAATGGCGAGCAGTACTTC	CASSGRANGEQYF
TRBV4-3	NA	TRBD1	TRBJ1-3	TGCGCCAGCAGCCAAGATCTGGCAGGGGGCTACGGAAACACCATATATTTT	CASSQDLAGGYGNTIYF
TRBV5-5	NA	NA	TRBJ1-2	TGTGCCAGCAGCTTATCGTCAGAAAACTATGGCTACACCTTC	CASSLSSENYGYTF